This T cell receptor (beta chain) originates from a study of blood T cell repertoires in COVID-19. Turning to the study itself: Researchers got acute and convalescent COVID-19 samples from the United States, Italy and Spain. From T cells, B-cell-depleted T cells, or PBMCs came the material, which was cDNA or gDNA.

Original analysis: Scientists estimated how many nucleated cells there were by amplifying reference gene primers. Profiling relied on immunoSEQ multiplex PCR, and the TCRdb table lists in-frame clones only, not all of them. That table supplies the V and J calls and clone size; D and trimming were determined from the DNA. The repertoire includes around 64,000 clones, roughly nine tenths of them detected once, and 8.5% to 10% sits in the top ten. V shed 0 bases and J shed 0 bases, with 3 bases lying between them. The CDR3 has 13 amino acids. Germline CDR1 SGDLS, CDR2 YYNGEE. Material: peripheral blood. The clonotype was recovered from a human donor in a cohort sampled during active COVID-19. The chain couples TRBV9 to TRBJ1-1, with no clear D. Here the CDR3 reads CASSVDLNTEAFF. The DNA for the CDR3 is TGTGCCAGCAGCGTAGACTTGAACACTGAAGCTTTCTTT.